The present T cell receptor (beta chain) was sequenced within a study of cytotoxic CD8 clonotypes in ibrutinib-treated CLL. Measured with immunoSEQ multiplex PCR; TCRdb has only the in-frame clones, and not every one. The sample has over 100,000 clones; 70% to 90% are singletons. There are 16 residues in the CDR3. J gave up 7 bases and V 7 bases, and 13 bases lay outside the gene matches. Germline V gene lookup returns CDR1 ENHRY and CDR2 SYGVKD. The V and J genes are TRBV10-3 and TRBJ2-1, with 10 bases matching TRBD1. This clonotype originated in a human donor with chronic lymphocytic leukemia. The sequenced sample was PBMCs, obtained after 24 months of ibrutinib treatment. CDR3: CAITPSTGGVSNEQFF. Here the CDR3 DNA reads TGTGCCATCACCCCGTCGACAGGGGGCGTTTCGAATGAGCAGTTCTTC.